This T cell receptor (beta chain) was observed in a study of human T cells and chemical hapten exposure. About the study: TCR yield per sample varied, mainly due to pooled library volumes.

Individual cDNA molecules received unique molecular identifiers in the library. Original methodology: With a range of 23,224 to 690,600, the median per sample was 95,638 TCRs. In TCRdb, the 5' RACE reads were re-called with MiXCR into one record per CDR3 protein. The V and J calls shown here were made by TCRdb, not taken from the authors' results. The table includes more than 60,000 distinct CDR3 sequences, about a sixth detected once. Unfractionated whole blood yielded total RNA. With V trimmed by 6 bases and J by 7 bases, 11 bases remained unmatched. The CDR3 contains 14 residues. The germline gives CDR1 MNHNY, CDR2 SVGAGI (reference sequence).

The genes are TRBV6-6 and TRBJ2-7, with 8 bases lining up with TRBD1. This TCR came from a female donor in good health. Here the CDR3 DNA reads TGTGCCAGCAGGACAGGGGTCCGGATAGAGGAGCAGTACTTC. This sequence encodes CASRTGVRIEEQYF.